The 30 T cell receptor beta chains below all came from one sample that was sequenced in a study of tumor-infiltrating lymphocytes in primary liver carcinoma. Blood RNA originated from unsorted whole blood, with germline DNA additionally extracted. TCR beta cDNA was reverse-transcribed from roughly 0.45 ug of total RNA. The reaction used a constant-region primer and ProtoScript II reverse transcriptase. Three rounds of nested multiplex PCR with slightly modified ARM-PCR produced TCR beta libraries. Rounds one and two of PCR, each of roughly 10 cycles, were primed with TRBV1-TRBV30 forward primers and a C-beta reverse primer. TCRdb called the multiplex PCR reads again in MiXCR, with one record for every CDR3 protein. This sample has approximately 330,000 distinct CDR3 sequences, with less than 75% found just once. Sequenced sample: peripheral blood. These receptors were collected from a man aged 35 to 55 with primary liver carcinoma and hepatitis B virus infection.

As for this clonotype: Given a much more abundant clone one base away, this may be a read error. Here the CDR3 DNA reads TGTGCCAACAGGTCAACAGGGGGAGCTGATGGCTACACCTTC. Its protein is CANRSTGGADGYTF. The gene calls are TRBV6-5 and TRBJ1-2; 8 nucleotides agree with TRBD1. This CDR3 has 14 residues. CDR1 MNHEY and CDR2 SVGAGI come from the germline V gene. J gave up 6 bases and V 10 bases, and 13 bases lay outside the gene matches.

The sample holds a few counts of this clonotype. The V and J genes are TRBV28 and TRBJ2-7, with 11 bases that match TRBD1. Germline CDR1 MDHEN, CDR2 SYDVKM. The CDR3 has 14 residues. V lost 5 bases, J lost 9 bases, and 9 bases stayed unmatched. CDR3 nucleotide sequence: TGTGCCAGCAGTCCTTCGGACAGGGGGCTAGGGCAGTACTTC. Encoded protein: CASSPSDRGLGQYF.

In the case of this clonotype: Since a much larger clone is just one base distant, this may be a read error. J is TRBJ1-4 and V is TRBV5-5; D perhaps matches TRBD1 (5 bases). There are 15 residues in the CDR3. V lost 4 bases and J 9 bases, leaving 19 bases between the germline ends. Germline V gene lookup returns CDR1 SGHKS and CDR2 YYEKEE (reference sequence). The CDR3 DNA is TGTGCCAGCAGCCTCCGGGACGGGGGGTATCAAAAACTGTTTTTT. Translating it yields CASSLRDGGYQKLFF.

This chain uses TRBV5-6 with TRBJ1-5; the D is unclear. CDR1 and CDR2 from the germline V gene are SGHDT and YYEEEE. CDR3 length: 15 residues. The germline V and J ends were trimmed by 0 bases and 5 bases, with 12 bases remaining between them. The CDR3: CASSLGWDVDQPQHF. In DNA, the CDR3 is TGTGCCAGCAGCTTGGGGTGGGATGTTGATCAGCCCCAGCATTTT.

Points on this clonotype: In this CDR3 the conserved last residue, phenylalanine or tryptophan, is missing, so a read error is likely. The DNA is left out, because the CDR3 cannot be placed on it with certainty; the CDR3 is given as TCRdb lists it. The CDR3 loop is CASSLGGETYERYI. The chain uses TRBV7-9 and TRBJ2-7; whether TRBD1, the table's D call, matches the DNA was not checked. Germline lookup yields CDR1 SEHNR and CDR2 FQNEAQ (reference sequence). From its first to its last residue, the CDR3 has 14 amino acids.

Comments on this clonotype: Mismatch with germline at one junction end may stem from a read error. The rearrangement uses TRBV11-2 and TRBJ2-1; possibly TRBD1 for D (5 bases). Germline V lookup: CDR1 SGHAT, CDR2 FQNNGV. CDR3 length: 15 amino acids. The CDR3 nucleotides are TGTGCCAGCAACTTAGTAGGGAATCAGGACAATGAGCAATTCTTC. It encodes CASNLVGNQDNEQFF.

This clonotype was counted a few times. A much larger clone differs from this one at a single base, so this may be a read error. The chain couples TRBV11-2 to TRBJ1-4; maybe TRBD1 (6 bases). CDR1 is SGHAT, CDR2 FQNNGV, per germline. The V and J ends lost 5 bases and 10 bases respectively, with 20 bases between them. The CDR3 consists of 15 residues. This CDR3 is CASSPRTDFSGKLFF. CDR3 bases: TGTGCCAGCAGCCCTAGGACAGATTTTAGTGGAAAACTGTTTTTT.

Note on this clonotype: This may arise from a read error, as a much more abundant clone is one base away. CDR3 coding DNA: TGTGCCAGCAGCTTGTATGGGGGAGCGGGCGAGCACTACTTC. This translates into CASSLYGGAGEHYF. V and J are TRBV5-4 and TRBJ2-7; tentative D call: TRBD2 (6 bases). The germline V gene has CDR1 SGHNT and CDR2 YYREEE (reference sequence). The CDR3 extends over 14 amino acids.

This chain links TRBV5-4 with TRBJ2-5, with D perhaps given as TRBD1 or TRBD2 (5 bases each). The CDR3 is made up of 15 amino acids. From germline, CDR1 is SGHNT and CDR2 YYREEE (reference sequence). V lost 3 bases, J lost 5 bases, and 17 bases lay in between. The CDR3 reads CASSSLGVGGETQYF. The CDR3 DNA reads TGTGCCAGCAGCTCCCTGGGGGTAGGCGGGGAGACCCAGTACTTC.

As for this clonotype: This could be a read error, since a much larger clone is one nucleotide away. V gene TRBV12-3 or TRBV12-4 combines with J gene TRBJ2-1, with TRBD2 identical over 10 bases. This CDR3 contains 15 residues. CDR3 loop: CTSSESLAGVWEQFF. Written as DNA, the CDR3 is TGTACCAGCAGTGAGTCTCTAGCGGGAGTATGGGAGCAGTTCTTC.

V usage is TRBV28 and J usage is TRBJ2-1; TRBD2 might be the D (6 bases). The CDR3 consists of 17 residues. V dropped 5 bases and J dropped 3 bases, with 20 bases sitting between them. Looked up from germline, CDR1 is MDHEN and CDR2 is SYDVKM. CDR3 amino acids: CASSPPSAGRRYNEQFF. The CDR3 region has the DNA TGTGCCAGCAGTCCCCCCTCGGCGGGGAGGCGCTACAATGAGCAGTTCTTC.

A few counts support this clonotype. The rearrangement links TRBV2 to TRBJ2-3; TRBD2 matches at 10 bases. Germline CDR1 is SNHLY and CDR2 is FYNNEI. The CDR3 extends over 13 amino acids. Trimming cost V 5 bases and J 5 bases; bases outside gene matches: 1. The CDR3 bases are TGTGCCAGCAGTCGGACTAGCGGAGATACGCAGTATTTT. Translation: CASSRTSGDTQYF. Full variable domain (missing parts from reference TRBV2 and TRBJ2-3): EPEVTQTPSHQVTQMGQEVILRCVPISNHLYFYWYRQILGQKVEFLVSFYNNEISEKSEIFDDQFSVERPDGSNFTLKIRSTKLEDSAMYFCASSRTSGDTQYFGPGTRLTVL.

At least ten counts were recorded for this clonotype. The chain is built from TRBV6-2 or TRBV6-3 and TRBJ2-7; TRBD2 is a possible D gene (5 bases). The CDR3 totals 15 residues. Trimming removed 4 bases from V and 2 bases from J, with 15 bases in between. CDR1 is MNHEY, CDR2 SVGEGT, per germline. CDR3 sequence: CASSSERRPPYEQYF. The CDR3 nucleotides read TGTGCCAGCAGTTCCGAGCGGAGGCCCCCCTACGAGCAGTACTTC.

This clonotype was observed a handful of times. This chain joins TRBV6-1 and TRBJ2-7, with no clear D. This CDR3 spans 14 amino acids. Germline CDR1 MNHNS, CDR2 SASEGT. Trimming pared 1 base from V and 2 bases from J, leaving 9 bases between. The CDR3 region has the DNA TGTGCCAGCAGTGAAGTTGGGTCAGCCTACGAGCAGTACTTC. Protein sequence: CASSEVGSAYEQYF.

Details on this clonotype: Being one base from a much bigger clone, this may be a read error. This rearrangement joins TRBV4-1 to TRBJ2-7; TRBD2 matches at 8 bases. CDR3 length: 15 amino acids. Trimming took 2 bases from V and 3 from J; bases not matched to a gene: 6. Germline V gene lookup returns CDR1 MGHRA and CDR2 YSYEKL. The CDR3 DNA reads TGCGCCAGCAGCCAATATCCTAGCGGGTTCTACGAGCAGTACTTC. This translates into CASSQYPSGFYEQYF.

A note on this clonotype: An end of the junction differs from the germline gene, which may be a read error. V gene TRBV4-3 combines with J gene TRBJ2-7, with 10 bases aligning to TRBD2. Germline V lookup: CDR1 LGHNA, CDR2 YSLEER. This CDR3 is 15 amino acids long. The CDR3 spells CASSPGTSEYYEQYF. CDR3 sequence (DNA): TGTGCCAGTAGCCCTGGGACTAGCGAGTACTACGAGCAGTACTTC.

In this sample, this clonotype turned up a few times. The chain uses TRBV10-3 and TRBJ2-7; D is possibly TRBD1 (7 bases). CDR1 and CDR2 (germline): ENHRY, SYGVKD. Trimming took 8 bases from V and 1 from J, leaving 18 bases between them. This CDR3 spans 15 amino acids. CDR3 region: CAIGGRQGESYEQYF. In DNA form, the CDR3 reads TGTGCCATCGGGGGGCGGCAGGGGGAATCCTACGAGCAGTACTTC.

This clonotype was seen ten or more times. The chain joins TRBV6-2 or TRBV6-3 to TRBJ2-4; no firm D call. The V end was cut by 4 bases, the J end by 3 bases, with 10 bases between. This CDR3 spans 14 amino acids. From germline, CDR1 is MNHEY and CDR2 SVGEGT. The CDR3: CASSSVVGKNIQYF. CDR3 coding DNA: TGTGCCAGCAGTTCCGTGGTTGGCAAAAACATTCAGTACTTC.

A word on this clonotype: A much larger clone sits a single nucleotide away, making a read error possible. The rearrangement uses TRBV6-2 or TRBV6-3 and TRBJ2-1, with 7 bases identical to TRBD1. In germline, CDR1 is MNHEY, CDR2 SVGEGT. The length of the CDR3 is 13 residues. The CDR3 coding sequence is TGTGCCAGCACTGGGACAGAGTACAATGAGCGGTTCTTC. The encoded protein is CASTGTEYNERFF.

The V and J genes are TRBV28 and TRBJ2-3; no clear D gene. V lost 10 bases and J 3 bases, leaving 17 bases between the germline ends. CDR3 size: 14 residues. Germline values: CDR1 MDHEN, CDR2 SYDVKM. The CDR3 protein is CANTKFDITDTQYF. The CDR3, as DNA: TGTGCCAACACCAAGTTCGACATAACAGATACGCAGTATTTT.

As concerns this clonotype: Sequence at one end of the junction differs from germline and may be a read error. The gene calls are TRBV11-2 and TRBJ2-3, with D tentatively TRBD2 (6 bases). Germline values: CDR1 SGHAT, CDR2 FQNNGV. This CDR3 comprises 16 residues. The CDR3 DNA reads TGTGCCAGAAGCTCGGCCGTTGGTGGCGGGGTGAATACGCAGTATTTT. As protein: CARSSAVGGGVNTQYF.

In its sample, this clonotype was seen a few times. A much larger clone lies a single base off, so this may be a read error. This chain joins TRBV11-3 and TRBJ2-2; D unclear. Trimming took 5 bases from V and 9 from J, leaving 13 bases between them. The CDR3 loop spans 13 amino acids. The V gene's germline CDR1 is SGHNT and CDR2 YENEEA. CDR3 region: CASSPSGPRELFF. For the CDR3, the DNA is TGTGCCAGCAGCCCCAGTGGACCCAGGGAGCTGTTTTTT. Together with reference TRBV11-3 and TRBJ2-2, the CDR3 gives the full variable domain: EAGVVQSPRYKIIEKKQPVAFWCNPISGHNTLYWYLQNLGQGPELLIRYENEEAVDDSQLPKDRFSAERLKGVDSTLKIQPAELGDSAVYLCASSPSGPRELFFGEGSRLTVL.

On this clonotype: A read error is possible here, since a much larger clone lies one base away. In DNA form, the CDR3 reads TGTGCCAGCCAAGCACGGGACAGCTTCTCCTACGAGAAGTACTTC. Residues: CASQARDSFSYEKYF. This chain uses TRBV6-2 or TRBV6-3 with TRBJ2-7; TRBD1 matches at 7 bases. The CDR3 spans 15 residues. Per germline, CDR1 MNHEY and CDR2 SVGEGT.

This clonotype was counted a few times. The CDR3 DNA follows: TGTGCCAGCGGGAACGGAGTTTTTAGCTCTGGGGCCAACGTCCTGACTTTC. Its protein is CASGNGVFSSGANVLTF. The genes are TRBV6-5 and TRBJ2-6; D gene uncertain. The CDR3 length is 17 residues. V was shortened by 8 bases and J by 0 bases, with 17 bases between the two germline ends. Germline lookup yields CDR1 MNHEY and CDR2 SVGAGI.

This clonotype was counted ten times or more. V is TRBV5-4 and J is TRBJ2-6; possibly TRBD1 for D (5 bases). Germline lookup yields CDR1 SGHNT and CDR2 YYREEE (reference sequence). Trimming removed 0 bases at V and 0 bases at J, with 7 bases between. The CDR3 has 16 residues. The DNA of the CDR3 is TGTGCCAGCAGCTTGGGGGGCGACTCTGGGGCCAACGTCCTGACTTTC. Encoded protein: CASSLGGDSGANVLTF.

Notes on this clonotype: A much larger clone sits a single nucleotide away, making a read error possible. The CDR3 carries no conserved terminal phenylalanine or tryptophan, so it likely arises from a read error. V usage is TRBV4-1 and J usage is TRBJ1-6; tentative D call: TRBD1 (5 bases). In germline, CDR1 is MGHRA, CDR2 YSYEKL. This CDR3 spans 14 amino acids. V was shortened by 1 base and J by 8 bases, with 9 bases between the two germline ends. CDR3 region: CASSQGRGDSPLHL. CDR3 nucleotides: TGCGCCAGCAGCCAAGGGAGGGGCGATTCACCCCTCCACCTT.

A remark on this clonotype: A read error may be the cause here, since a much bigger clone is one base away. V and J are TRBV6-5 and TRBJ1-5; D not resolved. Trimming removed 5 bases from V and 1 base from J, with 6 bases in between. The CDR3 sequence is 13 residues long. Germline-derived CDR1 and CDR2 are MNHEY and SVGAGI. CDR3 DNA: TGTGCCAGCAGTATCAACAGCAATCAGCCCCAGCATTTT. It translates to CASSINSNQPQHF.

Remarks on this clonotype: A much larger clone differs by one base, so this may be a read error. V gene TRBV6-1 combines with J gene TRBJ1-2; D unclear. This CDR3 region has 13 residues. Germline V lookup: CDR1 MNHNS, CDR2 SASEGT. CDR3 DNA: TGTGCCAGCAGTGACACATTTAACTATGGCTACATCTTC. Residues: CASSDTFNYGYIF.

Details on this clonotype: Given a much more abundant clone one base away, this may be a read error. The J gene is TRBJ2-7, the V gene TRBV5-1; D remains unclear. This CDR3 has 15 residues. Per the germline V gene, CDR1 is SGHRS and CDR2 is YFSETQ. Trimming removed 0 bases from V and 3 bases from J, with 13 bases in between. The CDR3 region is CASSLGPARGYEQYF. CDR3 nucleotide sequence: TGCGCCAGCAGCTTGGGTCCCGCCAGAGGCTACGAGCAGTACTTC.

Concerning this clonotype: Germline is not matched at one junction end, which may reflect a read error. The V and J genes are TRBV7-9 and TRBJ2-3; tentative D call: TRBD2 (6 bases). Germline-derived CDR1 and CDR2 are SEHNR and FQNEAQ (reference sequence). CDR3 length: 17 amino acids. The CDR3 nucleotides are TGTGCCAGCAGTTCCACCAGCGGGCTCCCCAGCACAAATACGCAGTATTTT. Protein sequence: CASSSTSGLPSTNTQYF.